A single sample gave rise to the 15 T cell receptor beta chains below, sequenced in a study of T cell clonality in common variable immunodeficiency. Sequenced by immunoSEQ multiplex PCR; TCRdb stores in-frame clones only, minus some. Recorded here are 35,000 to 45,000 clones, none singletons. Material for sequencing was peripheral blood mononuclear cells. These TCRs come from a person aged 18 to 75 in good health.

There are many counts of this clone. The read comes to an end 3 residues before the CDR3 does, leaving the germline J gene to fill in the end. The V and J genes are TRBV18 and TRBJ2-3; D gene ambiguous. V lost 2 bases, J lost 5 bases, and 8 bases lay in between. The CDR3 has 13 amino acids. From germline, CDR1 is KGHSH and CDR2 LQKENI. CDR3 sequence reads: CASSPRVGDTQYF. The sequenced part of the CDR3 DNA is TGTGCCAGCTCACCAAGGGTGGGAGATACG.

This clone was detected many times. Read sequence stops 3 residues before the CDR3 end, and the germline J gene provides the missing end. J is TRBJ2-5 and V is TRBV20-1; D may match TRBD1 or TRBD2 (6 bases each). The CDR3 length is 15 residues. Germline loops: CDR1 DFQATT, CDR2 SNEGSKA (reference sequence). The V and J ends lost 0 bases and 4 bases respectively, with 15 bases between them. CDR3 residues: CSARDLTGRLETQYF. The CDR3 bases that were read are TGCAGTGCTAGAGATCTCACAGGGAGGTTAGAGACC.

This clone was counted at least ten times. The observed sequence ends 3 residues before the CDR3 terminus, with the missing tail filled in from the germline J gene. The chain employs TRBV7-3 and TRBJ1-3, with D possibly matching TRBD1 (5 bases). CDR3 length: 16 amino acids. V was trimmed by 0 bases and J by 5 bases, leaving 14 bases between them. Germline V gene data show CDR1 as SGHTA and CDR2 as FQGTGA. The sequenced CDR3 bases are TGTGCCAGCAGCTTAACGGGGGGGGATACTAGAAACACC. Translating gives CASSLTGGDTRNT. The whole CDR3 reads CASSLTGGDTRNTIYF.

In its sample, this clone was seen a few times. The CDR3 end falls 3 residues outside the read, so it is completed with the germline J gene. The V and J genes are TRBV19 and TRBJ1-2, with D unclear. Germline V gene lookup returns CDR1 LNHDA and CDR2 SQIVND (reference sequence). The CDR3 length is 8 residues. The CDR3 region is CAPHDYTF. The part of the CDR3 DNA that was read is TGTGCCCCACACGAC.

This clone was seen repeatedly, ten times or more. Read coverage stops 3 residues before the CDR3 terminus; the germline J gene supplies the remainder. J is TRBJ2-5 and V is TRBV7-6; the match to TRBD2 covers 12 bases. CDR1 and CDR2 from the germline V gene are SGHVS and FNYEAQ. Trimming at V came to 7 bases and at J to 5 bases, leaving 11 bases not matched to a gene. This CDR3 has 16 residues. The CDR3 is CASTSRTSGNVETQYF. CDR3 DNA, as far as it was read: TGTGCCAGCACCTCCAGGACTAGCGGGAATGTGGAGACC.

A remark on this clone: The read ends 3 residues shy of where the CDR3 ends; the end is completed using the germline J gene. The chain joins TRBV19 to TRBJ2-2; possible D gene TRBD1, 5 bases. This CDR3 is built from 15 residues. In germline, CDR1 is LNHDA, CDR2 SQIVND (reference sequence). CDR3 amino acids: CASSIGGSYNSPLFF. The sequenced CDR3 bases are TGTGCCAGTAGTATAGGGGGCTCCTATAATTCACCG.

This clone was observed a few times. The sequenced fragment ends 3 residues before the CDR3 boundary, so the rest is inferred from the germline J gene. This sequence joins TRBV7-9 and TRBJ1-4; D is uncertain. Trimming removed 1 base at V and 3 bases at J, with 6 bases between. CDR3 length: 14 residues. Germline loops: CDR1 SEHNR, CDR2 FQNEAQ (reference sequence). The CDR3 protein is CASSLVRPNEKLFF. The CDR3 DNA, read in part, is TGTGCCAGCAGCTTAGTCAGGCCTAATGAAAAA.

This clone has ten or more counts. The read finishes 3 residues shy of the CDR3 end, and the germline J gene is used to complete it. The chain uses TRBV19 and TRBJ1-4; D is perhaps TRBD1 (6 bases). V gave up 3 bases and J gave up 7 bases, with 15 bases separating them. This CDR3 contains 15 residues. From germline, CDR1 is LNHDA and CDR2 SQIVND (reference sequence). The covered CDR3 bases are TGTGCCAGTAGTATTGGATCAGGGGAAAGTGAAAAA. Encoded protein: CASSIGSGESEK. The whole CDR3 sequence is CASSIGSGESEKLFF.

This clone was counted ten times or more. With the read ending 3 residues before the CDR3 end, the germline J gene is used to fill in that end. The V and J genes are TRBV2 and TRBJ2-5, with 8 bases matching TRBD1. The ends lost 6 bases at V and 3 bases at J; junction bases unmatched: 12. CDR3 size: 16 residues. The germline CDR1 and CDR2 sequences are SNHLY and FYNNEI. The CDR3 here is CASRDGTGWGKETQYF. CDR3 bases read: TGTGCCAGCAGGGACGGGACAGGCTGGGGAAAAGAGACC.

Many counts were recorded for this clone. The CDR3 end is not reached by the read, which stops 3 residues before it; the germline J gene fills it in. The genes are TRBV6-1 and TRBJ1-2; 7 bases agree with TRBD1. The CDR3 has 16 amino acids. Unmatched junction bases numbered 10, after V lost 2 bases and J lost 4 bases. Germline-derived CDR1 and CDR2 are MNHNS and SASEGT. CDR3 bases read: TGTGCCAGCAGTGAATTCGAAAGGGGGCCTGGCTATGGC. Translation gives CASSEFERGPGYG. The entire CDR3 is CASSEFERGPGYGYTF.

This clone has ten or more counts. CDR3 amino acids: CASSQGFRMNTEAFF. CDR3 DNA (partial): TGTGCCAGTAGTCAAGGGTTCAGGATGAACACTGAA. The chain combines TRBV19 with TRBJ1-1; D gene unclear. The read terminates 3 residues before the CDR3 end, so the remaining end is supplied by the germline J gene. The CDR3 runs to 15 residues. Germline lookup yields CDR1 LNHDA and CDR2 SQIVND (reference sequence). V was clipped by 5 bases and J by 0 bases, with 13 bases between them.

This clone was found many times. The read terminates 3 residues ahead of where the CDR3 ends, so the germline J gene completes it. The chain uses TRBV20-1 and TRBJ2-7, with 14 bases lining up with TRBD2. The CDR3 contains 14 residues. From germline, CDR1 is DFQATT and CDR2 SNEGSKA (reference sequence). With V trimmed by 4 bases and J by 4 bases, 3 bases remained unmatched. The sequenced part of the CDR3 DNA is TGCAGTGCTACCGGGACTAGCGGGAGTTACGAG. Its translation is CSATGTSGSYE. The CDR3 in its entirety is CSATGTSGSYEQYF.

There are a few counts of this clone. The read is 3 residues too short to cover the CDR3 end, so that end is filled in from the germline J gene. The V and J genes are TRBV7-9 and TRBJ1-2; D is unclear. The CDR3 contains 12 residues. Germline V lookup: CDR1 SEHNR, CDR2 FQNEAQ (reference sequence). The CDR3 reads CASSLEPLAYTF. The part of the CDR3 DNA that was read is TGTGCCAGCAGCTTAGAGCCCCTCGCG.

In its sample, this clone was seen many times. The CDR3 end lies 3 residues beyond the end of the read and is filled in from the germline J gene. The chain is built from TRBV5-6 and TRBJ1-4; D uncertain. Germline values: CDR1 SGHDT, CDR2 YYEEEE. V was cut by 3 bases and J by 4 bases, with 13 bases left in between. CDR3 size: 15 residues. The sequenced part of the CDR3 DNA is TGTGCCAGCAGCTCCGGCCTAGGTCATAATGAAAAA. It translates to CASSSGLGHNEK. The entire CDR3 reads CASSSGLGHNEKLFF.

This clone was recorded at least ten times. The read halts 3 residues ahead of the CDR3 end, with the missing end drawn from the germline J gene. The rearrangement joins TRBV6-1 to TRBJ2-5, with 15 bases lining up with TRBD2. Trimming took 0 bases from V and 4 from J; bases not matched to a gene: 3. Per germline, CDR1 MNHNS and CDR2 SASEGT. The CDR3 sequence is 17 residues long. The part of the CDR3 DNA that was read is TGTGCCAGCAGTGAAGCGGCGGGACTAGCGGGAGGAGAGACC. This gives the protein CASSEAAGLAGGET. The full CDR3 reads CASSEAAGLAGGETQYF.